This is a list of T cell receptor beta chains from one sample in a study of CD8+ T cells in alopecia areata. Clones were read by immunoSEQ multiplex PCR, and TCRdb kept only the in-frame ones, dropping some. The sample has roughly 120,000 clones, about three fifths seen once. The material sequenced was CD8+ T cells sorted from blood, taken at week 24, from a patient treated with tofacitinib. These receptors came from a human donor with alopecia areata. Both conserved end residues are part of each CDR3. The D gene is left open where the match is weak. Expanded clones are given a class, and other clones once, few, many or no size at all.

clone_size	d_call	v_call	j_call	cdr3_aa	cdr3_nt
NA	TRBD2	TRBV6-5	TRBJ2-7	CASSYGGTSGTYEQYF	TGTGCCAGCAGTTACGGCGGGACTAGCGGGACCTACGAGCAGTACTTC
NA	NA	TRBV15	TRBJ2-5	CATSRVAGGGETQYF	TGTGCCACCAGCAGAGTGGCAGGAGGAGGAGAGACCCAGTACTTC
few	TRBD1	TRBV27	TRBJ1-1	CASSWDRRNTEAFF	TGTGCCAGCAGCTGGGACAGGCGGAACACTGAAGCTTTCTTT
NA	TRBD1	TRBV2	TRBJ1-1	CASSEGQGSETEAFF	TGTGCCAGCAGTGAGGGACAGGGATCTGAGACTGAAGCTTTCTTT
NA	NA	TRBV7-9	TRBJ1-1	CATQQDEYTEAFF	TGTGCCACCCAACAGGATGAGTACACTGAAGCTTTCTTT
few	NA	TRBV29-1	TRBJ1-2	CSVLTQGPNYGYTF	TGCAGCGTTCTTACCCAGGGCCCGAACTATGGCTACACCTTC
NA	NA	TRBV6-1	TRBJ2-5	CASSAPGEWETQYF	TGTGCCAGCAGTGCACCGGGGGAATGGGAGACCCAGTACTTC
many	NA	TRBV19	TRBJ2-7	CASTYEQYF	TGTGCCAGTACCTACGAGCAGTACTTC
NA	NA	TRBV30	TRBJ2-5	CAWSKGDPQYF	TGTGCCTGGAGTAAGGGGGACCCCCAGTACTTC
NA	NA	TRBV5-6	TRBJ2-3	CASTHGADTQYF	TGTGCCAGCACCCACGGAGCCGATACGCAGTATTTT
NA	NA	TRBV30	TRBJ1-3	CACQETEFGNTIYF	TGTGCCTGCCAGGAGACGGAATTTGGAAACACCATATATTTT
NA	NA	TRBV29-1	TRBJ2-6	CSVEEPSGANVLTF	TGCAGCGTTGAGGAACCCTCTGGGGCCAACGTCCTGACTTTC
NA	NA	TRBV7-3	TRBJ1-2	CASSQDRASGYGYTF	TGCGCCAGCAGCCAAGATAGGGCCAGCGGCTATGGCTACACCTTC
NA	TRBD1	TRBV13	TRBJ2-6	CASKGQGPISGANVLTF	TGTGCCAGCAAGGGACAGGGGCCTATATCTGGGGCCAACGTCCTGACTTTC
NA	NA	TRBV5-1	TRBJ2-2	CASSLFTGDRSGELFF	TGCGCCAGCAGCTTATTCACGGGGGATCGGAGCGGGGAGCTGTTTTTT
NA	NA	TRBV4-1	TRBJ1-1	CASSQTMAWGNTEAFF	TGCGCCAGCAGCCAAACCATGGCCTGGGGGAACACTGAAGCTTTCTTT
NA	TRBD1	TRBV14	TRBJ2-5	CASSSTGGWTGGETQYF	TGTGCCAGCAGCTCCACTGGGGGATGGACAGGGGGTGAGACCCAGTACTTC
NA	NA	TRBV20-1	TRBJ2-3	CSARKVDTQYF	TGCAGTGCTAGAAAAGTAGATACGCAGTATTTT
NA	NA	TRBV4-1	TRBJ2-7	CASSDWGDNGDEQYF	TGCGCCAGCAGCGATTGGGGGGACAATGGGGACGAGCAGTACTTC
NA	TRBD2	TRBV6-5	TRBJ2-1	CASSYVAGEPDEQFF	TGTGCCAGCAGTTACGTGGCGGGGGAACCCGATGAGCAGTTCTTC
NA	NA	TRBV5-1	TRBJ1-1	CASSSETGLNTEAFF	TGCGCCAGCAGCTCGGAGACAGGTTTGAACACTGAAGCTTTCTTT
NA	NA	TRBV7-9	TRBJ2-7	CASSPQLGDEQYF	TGTGCCAGCAGCCCCCAACTGGGCGACGAGCAGTACTTC
few	TRBD1	TRBV2	TRBJ1-6	CASSAGQGESPLHF	TGTGCCAGCAGCGCGGGACAGGGGGAGTCACCCCTCCACTTT
NA	NA	TRBV11-2	TRBJ2-2	CASSLVSNGELFF	TGTGCCAGCAGCTTAGTGTCGAACGGGGAGCTGTTTTTT
NA	NA	TRBV19	TRBJ2-5	CASRGVLQETQYF	TGTGCCAGTCGCGGAGTACTCCAAGAGACCCAGTACTTC
NA	TRBD1	TRBV27	TRBJ1-2	CASFGPTGMGSYGYTF	TGTGCCAGTTTCGGGCCGACAGGGATGGGTAGCTATGGCTACACCTTC
NA	NA	TRBV7-9	TRBJ2-1	CASSLASDNEQFF	TGTGCCAGCAGCTTAGCTAGCGACAATGAGCAGTTCTTC
NA	NA	TRBV13	TRBJ2-7	CAAGEGGPYEQYF	TGTGCAGCGGGCGAGGGGGGACCCTACGAGCAGTACTTC
NA	TRBD2	TRBV19	TRBJ2-7	CASSSGGGRYEQYF	TGTGCCAGTAGTAGCGGGGGGGGTCGCTACGAGCAGTACTTC
NA	TRBD1	TRBV30	TRBJ2-7	CAWRTGGSYEQYF	TGTGCCTGGAGGACAGGGGGGTCCTACGAGCAGTACTTC
NA	NA	TRBV13	TRBJ2-2	CASSLGVASGELFF	TGTGCCAGCAGCTTAGGAGTAGCCTCCGGGGAGCTGTTTTTT